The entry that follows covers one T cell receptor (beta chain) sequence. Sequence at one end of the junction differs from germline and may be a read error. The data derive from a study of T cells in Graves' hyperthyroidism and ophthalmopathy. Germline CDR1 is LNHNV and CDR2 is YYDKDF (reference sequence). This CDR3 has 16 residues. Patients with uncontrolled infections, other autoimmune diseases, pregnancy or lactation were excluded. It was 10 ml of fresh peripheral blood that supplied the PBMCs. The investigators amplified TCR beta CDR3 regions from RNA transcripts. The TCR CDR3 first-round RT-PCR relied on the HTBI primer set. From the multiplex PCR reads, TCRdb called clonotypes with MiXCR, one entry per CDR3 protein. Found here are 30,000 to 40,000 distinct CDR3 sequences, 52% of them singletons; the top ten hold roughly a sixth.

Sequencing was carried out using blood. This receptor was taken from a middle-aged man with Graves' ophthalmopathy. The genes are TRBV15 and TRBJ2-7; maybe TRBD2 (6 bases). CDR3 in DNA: TGTGCCGCCAGCAGAGGGACTTGCGGGGACTCCTGCGAGCAGTACTTC. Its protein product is CAASRGTCGDSCEQYF.